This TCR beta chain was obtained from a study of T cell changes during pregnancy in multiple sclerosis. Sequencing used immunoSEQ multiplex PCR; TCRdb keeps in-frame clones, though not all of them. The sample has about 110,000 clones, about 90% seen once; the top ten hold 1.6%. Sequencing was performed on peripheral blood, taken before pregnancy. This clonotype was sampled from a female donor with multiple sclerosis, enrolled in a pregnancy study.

The chain's CDR3 is CAWRRDITYEQYF. The DNA of the CDR3 is TGTGCCTGGAGACGGGACATCACCTACGAGCAGTACTTC. The chain links TRBV30 to TRBJ2-7; D may be TRBD1 (6 bases). V lost 3 bases and J lost 2, with 11 bases in between. Germline V CDR1 and CDR2: GTSNPN, SVGIG (reference sequence). The CDR3 has 13 amino acids.